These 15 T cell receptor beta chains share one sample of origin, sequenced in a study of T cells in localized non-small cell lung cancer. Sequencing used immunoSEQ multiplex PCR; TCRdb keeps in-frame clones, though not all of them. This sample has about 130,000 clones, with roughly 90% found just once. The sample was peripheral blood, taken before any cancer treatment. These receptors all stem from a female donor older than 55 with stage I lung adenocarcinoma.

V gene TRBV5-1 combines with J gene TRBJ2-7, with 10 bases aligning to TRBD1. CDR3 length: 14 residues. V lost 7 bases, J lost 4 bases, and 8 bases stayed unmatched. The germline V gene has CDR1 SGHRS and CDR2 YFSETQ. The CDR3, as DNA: TGCGCCAGCGGACGGGGGACAGGGGTGTACGAGCAGTACTTC. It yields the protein CASGRGTGVYEQYF.

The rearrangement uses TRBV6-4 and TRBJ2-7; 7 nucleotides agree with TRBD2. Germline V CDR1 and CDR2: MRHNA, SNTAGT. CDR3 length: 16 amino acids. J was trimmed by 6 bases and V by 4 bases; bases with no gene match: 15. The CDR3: CASSARVGRGEFEQYF. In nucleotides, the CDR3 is TGTGCCAGCAGTGCTCGGGTGGGGAGGGGAGAGTTCGAGCAGTACTTC.

The CDR3 here is CASSRQEAGMNTEAFF. In nucleotides, the CDR3 is TGTGCCAGCAGCCGACAGGAGGCAGGGATGAACACTGAAGCTTTCTTT. V is TRBV7-6 and J is TRBJ1-1; TRBD1 is a possible D gene (6 bases). There are 16 residues in the CDR3. Germline-derived CDR1 and CDR2 are SGHVS and FNYEAQ. V lost 5 bases to trimming and J lost 0 bases, with 16 bases between them.

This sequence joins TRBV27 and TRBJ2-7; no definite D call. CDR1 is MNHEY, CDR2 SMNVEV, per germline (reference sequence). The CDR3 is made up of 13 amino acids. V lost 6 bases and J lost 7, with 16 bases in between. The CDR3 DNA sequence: TGTGCCAGCAGCAACCCCCTTTCCCGGGAGCAGTACTTC. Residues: CASSNPLSREQYF.

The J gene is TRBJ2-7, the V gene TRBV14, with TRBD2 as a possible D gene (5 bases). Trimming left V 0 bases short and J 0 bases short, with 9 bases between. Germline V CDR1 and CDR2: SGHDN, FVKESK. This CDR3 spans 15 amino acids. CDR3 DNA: TGTGCCAGCAGCCAAGATTTAGCGAACTCCTACGAGCAGTACTTC. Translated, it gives CASSQDLANSYEQYF.

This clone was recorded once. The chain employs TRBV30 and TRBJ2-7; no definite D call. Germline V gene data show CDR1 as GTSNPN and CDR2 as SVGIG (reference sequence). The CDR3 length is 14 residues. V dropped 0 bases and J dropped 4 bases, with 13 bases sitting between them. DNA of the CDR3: TGTGCCTGGAGTGTATCCGCAGGTTTGTACGAGCAGTACTTC. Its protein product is CAWSVSAGLYEQYF. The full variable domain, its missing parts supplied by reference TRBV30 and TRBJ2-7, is SQTIHQWPATLVQPVGSPLSLECTVEGTSNPNLYWYRQAAGRGLQLLFYSVGIGQISSEVPQNLSASRPQDRQFILSSKKLLLSDSGFYLCAWSVSAGLYEQYFGPGTRLTVT.

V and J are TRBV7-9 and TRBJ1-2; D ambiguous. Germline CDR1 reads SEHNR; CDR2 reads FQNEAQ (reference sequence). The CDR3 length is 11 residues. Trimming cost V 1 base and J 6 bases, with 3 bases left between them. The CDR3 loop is CASSLVHGYTF. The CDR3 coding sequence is TGTGCCAGCAGCTTAGTCCATGGCTACACCTTC.

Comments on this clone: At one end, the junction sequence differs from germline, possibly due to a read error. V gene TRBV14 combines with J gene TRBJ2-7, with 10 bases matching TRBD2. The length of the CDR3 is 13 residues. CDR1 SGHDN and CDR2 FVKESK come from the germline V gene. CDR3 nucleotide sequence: TGTGCCAGCAGCCAGGGCACCGGGACTAGCGTAAACTTC. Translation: CASSQGTGTSVNF.

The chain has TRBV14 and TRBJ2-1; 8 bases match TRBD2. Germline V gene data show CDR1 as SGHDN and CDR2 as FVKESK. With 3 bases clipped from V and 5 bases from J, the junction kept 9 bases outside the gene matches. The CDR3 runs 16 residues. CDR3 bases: TGTGCCAGCAGCCACGGGAGGGCCTCTTTGAACAATGAGCAGTTCTTC. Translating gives CASSHGRASLNNEQFF. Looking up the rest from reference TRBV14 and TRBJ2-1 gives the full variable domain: EAGVTQFPSHSVIEKGQTVTLRCDPISGHDNLYWYRRVMGKEIKFLLHFVKESKQDESGMPNNRFLAERTGGTYSTLKVQPAELEDSGVYFCASSHGRASLNNEQFFGPGTRLTVL.

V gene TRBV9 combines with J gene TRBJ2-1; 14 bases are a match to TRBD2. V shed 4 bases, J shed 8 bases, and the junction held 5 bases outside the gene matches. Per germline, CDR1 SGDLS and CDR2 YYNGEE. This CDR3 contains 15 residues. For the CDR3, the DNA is TGTGCCAGCAGCTCCCCGGGACTAGCGGGAGATGAGCAGTTCTTC. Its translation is CASSSPGLAGDEQFF.

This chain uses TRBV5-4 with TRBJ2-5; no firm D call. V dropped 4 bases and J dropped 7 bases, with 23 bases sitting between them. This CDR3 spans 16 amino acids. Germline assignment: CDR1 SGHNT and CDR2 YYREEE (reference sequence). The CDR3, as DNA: TGTGCCAGCAGCACCCGAAAAGAACTGGCACAGAGGACCCAGTACTTC. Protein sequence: CASSTRKELAQRTQYF.

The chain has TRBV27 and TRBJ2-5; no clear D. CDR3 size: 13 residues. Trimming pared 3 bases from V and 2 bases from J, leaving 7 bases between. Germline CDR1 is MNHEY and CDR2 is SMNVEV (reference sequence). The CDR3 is CASSLNGQETQYF. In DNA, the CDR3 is TGTGCCAGCAGTTTGAATGGTCAAGAGACCCAGTACTTC.

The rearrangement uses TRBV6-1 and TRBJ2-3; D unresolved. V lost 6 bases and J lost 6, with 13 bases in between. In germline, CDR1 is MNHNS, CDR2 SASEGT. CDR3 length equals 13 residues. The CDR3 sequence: CASSVDSPDTQYF. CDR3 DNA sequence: TGTGCCAGCAGCGTGGATAGCCCCGATACGCAGTATTTT.

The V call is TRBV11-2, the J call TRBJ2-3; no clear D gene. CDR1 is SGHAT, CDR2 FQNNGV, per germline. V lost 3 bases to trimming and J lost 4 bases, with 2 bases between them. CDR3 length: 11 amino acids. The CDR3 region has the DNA TGTGCCAGCAGCTTGGCAGATACGCAGTATTTT. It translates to CASSLADTQYF.

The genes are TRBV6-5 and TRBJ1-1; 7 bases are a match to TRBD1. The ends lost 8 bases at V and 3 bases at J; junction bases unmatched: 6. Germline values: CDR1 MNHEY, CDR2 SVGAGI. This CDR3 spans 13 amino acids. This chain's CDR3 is CASQQGRHTEAFF. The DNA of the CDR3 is TGTGCCAGCCAACAGGGGAGGCACACTGAAGCTTTCTTT.